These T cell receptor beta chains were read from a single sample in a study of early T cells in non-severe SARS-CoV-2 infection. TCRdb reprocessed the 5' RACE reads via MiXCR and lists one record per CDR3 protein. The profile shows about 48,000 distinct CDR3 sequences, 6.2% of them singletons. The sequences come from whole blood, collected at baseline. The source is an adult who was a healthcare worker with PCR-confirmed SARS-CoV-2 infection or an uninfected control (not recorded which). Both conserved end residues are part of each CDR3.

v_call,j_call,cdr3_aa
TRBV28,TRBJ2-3,CASSLSGPGGTDTQYF
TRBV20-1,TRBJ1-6,CSARVPGTYNSPLHF
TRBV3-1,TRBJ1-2,CASSPAGQNYGYTF
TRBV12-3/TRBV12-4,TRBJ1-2,CASSPGGGYGYTF
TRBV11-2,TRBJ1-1,CASSLGARADAEAFF
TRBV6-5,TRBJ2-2,CASSSDRGVGELFF
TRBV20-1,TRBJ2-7,CSARDRAKQYF
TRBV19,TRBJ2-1,CASSIWGYNEQFF
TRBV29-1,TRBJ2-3,CSVGTGGVGTDTQYF
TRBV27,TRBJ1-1,CASSRQGSTEAFF
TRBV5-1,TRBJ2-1,CASSLRLAGGEQFF
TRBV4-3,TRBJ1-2,CASSQEAGTNYGYTF
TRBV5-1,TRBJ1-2,CASSVIQGGPNYGYTF
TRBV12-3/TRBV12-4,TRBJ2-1,CASSLMTPRDEQFF
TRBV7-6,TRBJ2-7,CASTRGTGAASYEQYF
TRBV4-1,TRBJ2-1,CASSRTGNEQFF
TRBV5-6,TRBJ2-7,CASSFNSLPGQYF
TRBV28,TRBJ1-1,CASSLYRGRTEAFF
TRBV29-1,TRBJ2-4,CSVGQGYIQYF
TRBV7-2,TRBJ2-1,CASSLADRVYNEQFF
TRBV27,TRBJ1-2,CASSPTVNYGYTF
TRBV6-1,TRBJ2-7,CASSARPGPYEQYF
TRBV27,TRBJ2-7,CASSSPTHSYEQYF
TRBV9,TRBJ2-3,CASSVAIGGSMDTQYF
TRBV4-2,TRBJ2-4,CASSQGVRGLTAKNIQYF
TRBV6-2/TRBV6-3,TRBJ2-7,CASSSFMGSYEQYF
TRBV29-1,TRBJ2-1,CSVPVGGSHNEQFF
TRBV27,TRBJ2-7,CASSSRGVSYEQYF
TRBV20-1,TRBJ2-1,CSAPLPVEQFF
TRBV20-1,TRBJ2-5,CSARGSGTGRETQYF